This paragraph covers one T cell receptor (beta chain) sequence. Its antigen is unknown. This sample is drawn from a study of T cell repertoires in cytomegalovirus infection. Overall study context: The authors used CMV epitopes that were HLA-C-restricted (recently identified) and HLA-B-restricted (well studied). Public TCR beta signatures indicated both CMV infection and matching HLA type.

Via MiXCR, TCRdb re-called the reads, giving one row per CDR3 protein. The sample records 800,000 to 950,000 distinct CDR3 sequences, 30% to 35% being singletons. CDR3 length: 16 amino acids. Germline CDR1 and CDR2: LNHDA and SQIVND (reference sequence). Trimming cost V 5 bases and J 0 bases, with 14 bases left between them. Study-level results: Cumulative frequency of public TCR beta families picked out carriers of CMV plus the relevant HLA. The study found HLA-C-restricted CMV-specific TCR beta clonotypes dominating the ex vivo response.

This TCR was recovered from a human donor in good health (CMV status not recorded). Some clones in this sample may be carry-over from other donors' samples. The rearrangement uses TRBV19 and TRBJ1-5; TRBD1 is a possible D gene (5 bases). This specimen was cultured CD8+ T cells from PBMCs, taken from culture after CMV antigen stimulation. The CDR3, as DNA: TGTGCCAGTAGTTCCGAGACAGCCTATAGCAATCAGCCCCAGCATTTT. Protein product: CASSSETAYSNQPQHF.